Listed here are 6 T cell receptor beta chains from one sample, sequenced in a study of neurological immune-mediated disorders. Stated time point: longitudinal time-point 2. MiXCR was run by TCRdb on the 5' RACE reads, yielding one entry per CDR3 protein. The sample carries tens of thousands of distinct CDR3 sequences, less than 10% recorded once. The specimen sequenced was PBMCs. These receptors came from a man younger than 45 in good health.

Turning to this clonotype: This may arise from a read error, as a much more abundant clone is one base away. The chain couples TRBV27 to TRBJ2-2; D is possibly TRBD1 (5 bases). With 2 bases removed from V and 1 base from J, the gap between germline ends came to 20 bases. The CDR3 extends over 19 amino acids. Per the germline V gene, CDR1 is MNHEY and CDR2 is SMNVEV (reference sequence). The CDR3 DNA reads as TGTGCCAGCAGTTTAATGTGGGGTGAGCGCACAGGGAACACCGGGGAGCTGTTTTTT. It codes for CASSLMWGERTGNTGELFF.

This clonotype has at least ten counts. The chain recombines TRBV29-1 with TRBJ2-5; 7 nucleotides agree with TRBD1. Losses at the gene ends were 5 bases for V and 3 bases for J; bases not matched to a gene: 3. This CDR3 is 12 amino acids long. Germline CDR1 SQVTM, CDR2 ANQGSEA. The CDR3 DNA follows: TGCAGCGTTACAACAGGGGAAGAGACCCAGTACTTC. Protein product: CSVTTGEETQYF.

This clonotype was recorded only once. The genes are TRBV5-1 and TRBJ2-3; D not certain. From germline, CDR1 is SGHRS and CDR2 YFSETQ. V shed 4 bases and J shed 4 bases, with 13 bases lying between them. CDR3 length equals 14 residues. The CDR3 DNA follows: TGCGCCAGCAGCCCCCGGTCCCAGGCAGATACGCAGTATTTT. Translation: CASSPRSQADTQYF.

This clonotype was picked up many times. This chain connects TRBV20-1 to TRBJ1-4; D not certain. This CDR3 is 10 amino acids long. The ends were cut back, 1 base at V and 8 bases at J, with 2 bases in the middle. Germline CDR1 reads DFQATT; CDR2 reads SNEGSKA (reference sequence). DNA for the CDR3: TGCAGTGCTAGAGGCGAAAAACTGTTTTTT. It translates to CSARGEKLFF.

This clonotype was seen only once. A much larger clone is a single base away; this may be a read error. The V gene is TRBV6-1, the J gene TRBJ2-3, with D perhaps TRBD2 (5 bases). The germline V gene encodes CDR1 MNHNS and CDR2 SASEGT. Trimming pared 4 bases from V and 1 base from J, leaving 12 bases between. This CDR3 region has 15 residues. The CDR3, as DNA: TGTGCCAGCAGTGGGAGGATGTGGTGCACAGATACGCAGTATTTT. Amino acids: CASSGRMWCTDTQYF.

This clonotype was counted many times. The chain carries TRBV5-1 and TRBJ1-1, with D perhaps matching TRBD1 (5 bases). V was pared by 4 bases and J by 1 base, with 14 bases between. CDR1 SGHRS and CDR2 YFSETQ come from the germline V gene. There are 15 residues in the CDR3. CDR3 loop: CASSRDPAGNTEAFF. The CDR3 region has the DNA TGCGCCAGCAGCCGGGACCCGGCCGGGAACACTGAAGCTTTCTTT.